These T cell receptor beta chains were read from a single sample in a study of radiation and T cells in renal cell carcinoma. The repertoire was sequenced with immunoSEQ multiplex PCR; TCRdb's copy has only in-frame clones and lacks some. The sample includes approximately 150,000 clones, about 87% of them seen just once. The source was blood, collected from a patient whose treatment included radiotherapy and nephrectomy. Every receptor here comes from a woman between 70 and 85 years old with renal cell carcinoma. Each CDR3 is given with its conserved first and last residue. The order of the fields is CDR3 protein, CDR3 DNA, clone size, V gene, J gene, D gene. The D gene is left open where the match is weak. Clone size is not always given. Where it is, it says once, few, many or a class for expanded clones.

CASSEWGIETQYF	TGTGCCAGCAGTGAATGGGGGATCGAGACCCAGTACTTC	.	TRBV25-1	TRBJ2-5	.
CASSLGGGQGLYGYTF	TGTGCCAGCAGCTTGGGAGGCGGGCAGGGGCTCTATGGCTACACCTTC	.	TRBV5-5	TRBJ1-2	.
CSGGSRDEQYF	TGCAGCGGGGGGAGCAGGGACGAGCAGTACTTC	.	TRBV29-1	TRBJ2-7	.
CASRTGTTQETQYF	TGTGCCAGCAGAACCGGGACTACCCAAGAGACCCAGTACTTC	.	TRBV7-8	TRBJ2-5	TRBD2
CASSLDGLPENEQFF	TGTGCCAGCAGCTTAGATGGACTCCCGGAGAATGAGCAGTTCTTC	once	TRBV11-3	TRBJ2-1	.
CASSETGGWETQYF	TGTGCCAGCAGTGAGACAGGGGGCTGGGAGACCCAGTACTTC	.	TRBV6-1	TRBJ2-5	TRBD1
CAISERSGQSNQPQHF	TGTGCCATCAGTGAGAGGTCGGGACAGTCTAACCAGCCCCAGCATTTT	.	TRBV10-3	TRBJ1-5	TRBD1
CASSVGDAGELFF	TGTGCCAGCAGTGTGGGAGACGCCGGGGAGCTGTTTTTT	.	TRBV6-4	TRBJ2-2	.
CASSQEVPPQGLSYEQYF	TGTGCCAGCAGCCAAGAGGTTCCCCCCCAGGGTCTCTCCTACGAGCAGTACTTC	once	TRBV14	TRBJ2-7	.
CASSQDLLGEQYF	TGTGCCAGCAGCCAAGATCTTCTAGGCGAGCAGTACTTC	.	TRBV14	TRBJ2-7	.
CASSYSGFGTAYGYTF	TGTGCCAGCAGTTACTCCGGATTTGGGACAGCCTATGGCTACACCTTC	.	TRBV6-5	TRBJ1-2	TRBD1
CASSLTVQPQHF	TGTGCCAGCAGTTTAACCGTGCAGCCCCAGCATTTT	.	TRBV28	TRBJ1-5	.
CASSPSRGNEKLFF	TGTGCCAGCAGCCCGTCCCGGGGCAATGAAAAACTGTTTTTT	.	TRBV11-3	TRBJ1-4	.
CASSLSGWWGSPLHF	TGTGCCAGCAGTTTATCTGGGTGGTGGGGTTCACCCCTCCACTTT	.	TRBV28	TRBJ1-6	.
CASSLGWQFDKYF	TGTGCCAGCAGCTTAGGATGGCAATTCGATAAGTACTTC	.	TRBV7-2	TRBJ2-7	.
CASSSHSSYEQYF	TGTGCCAGCAGCTCCCACAGTTCCTACGAGCAGTACTTC	.	TRBV5-4	TRBJ2-7	.
CASSQLAGGRETQYF	TGTGCCAGCAGCCAGCTAGCGGGGGGCCGGGAGACCCAGTACTTC	.	TRBV14	TRBJ2-5	TRBD2
CASSLESNQPQHF	TGTGCCAGCAGCTTAGAAAGCAATCAGCCCCAGCATTTT	.	TRBV7-9	TRBJ1-5	.
CASSLGANSNQPQHF	TGCGCCAGCAGCTTGGGCGCGAATAGCAATCAGCCCCAGCATTTT	.	TRBV5-1	TRBJ1-5	.
CASSPGIQETQYF	TGTGCCAGCAGCCCGGGGATTCAAGAGACCCAGTACTTC	.	TRBV7-3	TRBJ2-5	.
CASSPSLQGAVLLFF	TGTGCCAGCAGCCCCAGCCTCCAGGGGGCGGTTTTGCTGTTTTTT	.	TRBV6-5	TRBJ1-4	TRBD1
CASSLISASTDTQYF	TGCGCCAGCAGCTTGATTAGTGCTAGCACAGATACGCAGTATTTT	.	TRBV5-1	TRBJ2-3	.
CSVARANNEKLFF	TGCAGCGTTGCAAGAGCGAACAATGAAAAACTGTTTTTT	.	TRBV29-1	TRBJ1-4	.
CASSLRASGGTDTQYF	TGCGCCAGCAGCCTCCGGGCTAGCGGGGGGACAGATACGCAGTATTTT	.	TRBV5-1	TRBJ2-3	TRBD2
CASSLQGPGGDTQYF	TGTGCCAGCAGCCTTCAGGGGCCAGGGGGAGATACGCAGTATTTT	.	TRBV7-9	TRBJ2-3	TRBD1
CASSARTYEQYF	TGTGCCAGCAGTGCCCGAACCTACGAGCAGTACTTC	.	TRBV6-4	TRBJ2-7	.
CAWGNTQETQYF	TGTGCCTGGGGTAACACACAAGAGACCCAGTACTTC	.	TRBV30	TRBJ2-5	.
CASTRDSPGTQYF	TGCGCCAGCACTCGGGATTCCCCGGGGACCCAGTACTTC	.	TRBV5-1	TRBJ2-5	.
CAWRKGAREAFF	TGTGCCTGGAGAAAGGGGGCTCGTGAAGCTTTCTTT	.	TRBV30	TRBJ1-1	TRBD1
CASSRGLWNEKLFF	TGTGCCAGCAGTCGCGGGCTATGGAATGAAAAACTGTTTTTT	.	TRBV6-6	TRBJ1-4	.
CASSRNRGRETQYF	TGTGCCAGCAGCCGAAACAGGGGCAGAGAGACCCAGTACTTC	once	TRBV4-2	TRBJ2-5	TRBD1
CASSQLGAGRVTDTQYF	TGTGCCAGCAGCCAACTGGGGGCGGGGCGCGTCACAGATACGCAGTATTTT	once	TRBV7-2	TRBJ2-3	.
CASSMGEGTLRGSPLHF	TGTGCCAGTAGTATGGGGGAGGGGACACTACGTGGATCACCCCTCCACTTT	.	TRBV19	TRBJ1-6	.
CASSLGTGLPTSYGYTF	TGCGCCAGCAGCTTGGGGACAGGGCTGCCCACTTCCTATGGCTACACCTTC	.	TRBV5-1	TRBJ1-2	TRBD1
CAGSVDHTQYF	TGTGCCGGCAGCGTCGACCATACGCAGTATTTT	.	TRBV27	TRBJ2-3	.
CASSQDGGSLYEQYF	TGCGCCAGCAGCCAAGATGGGGGGTCTCTCTACGAGCAGTACTTC	.	TRBV4-1	TRBJ2-7	.
CASSFGGNTEAFF	TGTGCCAGCAGTTTCGGGGGCAACACTGAAGCTTTCTTT	once	TRBV6-5	TRBJ1-1	.
CASRTGAKYNEQFF	TGTGCCAGCAGAACAGGGGCGAAATACAATGAGCAGTTCTTC	.	TRBV6-5	TRBJ2-1	TRBD1
CASSITGDQPQHF	TGTGCCAGTAGTATTACAGGGGATCAGCCCCAGCATTTT	.	TRBV19	TRBJ1-5	TRBD1
CASSFGTGGSNYGYTF	TGTGCCAGCAGTTTTGGGACAGGGGGCAGTAACTATGGCTACACCTTC	once	TRBV6-5	TRBJ1-2	TRBD1
CATSKGRGPNQPQHF	TGTGCCACCAGCAAGGGCAGGGGGCCCAATCAGCCCCAGCATTTT	.	TRBV15	TRBJ1-5	TRBD1
CASSPLDTNTEAFF	TGTGCCAGCAGTCCTCTGGACACAAACACTGAAGCTTTCTTT	.	TRBV11-2	TRBJ1-1	.
CASSQDRVRNSGANVLTF	TGTGCCAGCAGCCAAGATCGGGTCCGGAACTCTGGGGCCAACGTCCTGACTTTC	.	TRBV14	TRBJ2-6	.
CASSASWNGYTF	TGTGCCAGTAGTGCGTCTTGGAATGGCTACACCTTC	.	TRBV19	TRBJ1-2	.
CASSHRVGGTGELFF	TGTGCCAGCAGTCACAGGGTTGGGGGCACCGGGGAGCTGTTTTTT	.	TRBV2	TRBJ2-2	.
CASSAGLAGGPRDTGELFF	TGTGCCAGCAGCGCCGGACTAGCGGGGGGGCCTCGAGACACCGGGGAGCTGTTTTTT	.	TRBV9	TRBJ2-2	TRBD2
CASSLAEGSRQPQHF	TGTGCCAGCAGCTTAGCGGAGGGAAGTCGACAGCCCCAGCATTTT	.	TRBV7-2	TRBJ1-5	.
CASRTTGYNEQFF	TGTGCCAGCAGAACGACAGGGTACAATGAGCAGTTCTTC	once	TRBV6-6	TRBJ2-1	TRBD1
CASSVAPRPGGPGDTQYF	TGTGCCAGCAGCGTAGCCCCACGGCCGGGGGGGCCGGGAGATACGCAGTATTTT	once	TRBV9	TRBJ2-3	TRBD2
CASSSRLAGYQETQYF	TGTGCCAGCAGCTCCCGACTAGCGGGGTACCAAGAGACCCAGTACTTC	.	TRBV13	TRBJ2-5	TRBD2
CASSLAPGGQSPLHF	TGTGCCAGCAGCTTGGCGCCAGGGGGCCAGTCACCCCTCCACTTT	.	TRBV5-4	TRBJ1-6	TRBD1
CACEMPGGYTF	TGTGCCTGCGAGATGCCAGGTGGCTACACCTTC	.	TRBV30	TRBJ1-2	.
CASSPSRPPYEQYF	TGTGCCAGCAGCCCCAGCAGACCTCCCTACGAGCAGTACTTC	.	TRBV5-4	TRBJ2-7	.
CASSERGGSQETQYF	TGTGCCAGCAGTGAACGAGGGGGTTCCCAAGAGACCCAGTACTTC	.	TRBV2	TRBJ2-5	.
CACQQGWGNEQFF	TGTGCCTGTCAACAGGGTTGGGGCAATGAGCAGTTCTTC	.	TRBV7-9	TRBJ2-1	.
CASSEEQVHNEQFF	TGTGCCAGCAGTGAAGAGCAGGTCCACAATGAGCAGTTCTTC	.	TRBV2	TRBJ2-1	.